One TCR beta chain is described in this entry. Its antigen is currently unknown. This entry is derived from a study of cytomegalovirus exposure and HLA in healthy donors. The PCR ran on 60 Vbeta and 13 Jbeta primers. Clones were sequenced by immunoSEQ multiplex PCR, and TCRdb holds only the in-frame ones, with some missing. This sample carries fewer than 300,000 clones, roughly 88% of them seen once, and the ten largest clones take less than 4%. This CDR3 spans 15 amino acids. Deletions cut 5 bases from V and 0 bases from J, with 8 bases between. Germline V CDR1 and CDR2: MNHNS, SASEGT. Study results and limitations: After further analysis at a later stage, 16,951 TCR beta sequences were associated with HLA alleles at 0.05 false discovery rate. An ancestry cluster, one associated with Asian ancestry, reportedly showed fewer N-insertions than the approximately 670-donor mean in a later analysis. Cytomegalovirus association was listed for under 200 TCR beta chains.

The clonotype was recovered from a man in his forties or fifties in good health and CMV-seropositive. Sequenced material: PBMCs. This chain links TRBV6-1 with TRBJ2-6; D remains unclear. CDR3 region: CASSLRSSGANVLTF. CDR3 nucleotides: TGTGCCAGCAGTCTACGGAGCTCTGGGGCCAACGTCCTGACTTTC.